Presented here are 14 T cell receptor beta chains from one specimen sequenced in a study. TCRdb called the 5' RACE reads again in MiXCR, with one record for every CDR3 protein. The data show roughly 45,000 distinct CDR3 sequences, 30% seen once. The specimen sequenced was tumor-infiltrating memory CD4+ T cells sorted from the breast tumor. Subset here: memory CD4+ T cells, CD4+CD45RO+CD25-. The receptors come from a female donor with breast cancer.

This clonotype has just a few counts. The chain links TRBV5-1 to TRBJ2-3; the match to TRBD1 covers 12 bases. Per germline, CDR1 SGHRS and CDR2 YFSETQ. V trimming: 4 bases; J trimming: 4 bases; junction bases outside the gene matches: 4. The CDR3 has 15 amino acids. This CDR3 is CASSVGTGGADTQYF. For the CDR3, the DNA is TGCGCCAGCAGCGTCGGGACAGGGGGCGCAGATACGCAGTATTTT.

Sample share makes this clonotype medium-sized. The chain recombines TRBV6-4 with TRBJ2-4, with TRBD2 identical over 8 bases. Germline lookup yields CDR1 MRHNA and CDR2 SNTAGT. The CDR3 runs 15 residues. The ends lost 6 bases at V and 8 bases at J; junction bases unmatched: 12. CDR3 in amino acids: CASRLTGTRADIQYF. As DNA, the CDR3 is TGTGCCAGCAGACTCACCGGGACTAGGGCGGACATTCAGTACTTC.

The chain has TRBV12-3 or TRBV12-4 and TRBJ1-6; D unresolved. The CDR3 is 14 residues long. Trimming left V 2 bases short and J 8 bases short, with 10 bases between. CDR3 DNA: TGTGCCAGCAGTTTAAGAGGGTTTGATTCACCCCTCCACTTT. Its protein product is CASSLRGFDSPLHF.

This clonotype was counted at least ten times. In DNA form, the CDR3 reads TGTGCCAGCAGTTTAGCGCTTCACAGCAACACCGGGGAGCTGTTTTTT. It is translated as CASSLALHSNTGELFF. The rearrangement uses TRBV12-3 or TRBV12-4 and TRBJ2-2; D is ambiguous. The V end was cut by 0 bases, the J end by 2 bases, with 10 bases between. The CDR3 spans 16 residues.

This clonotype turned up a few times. The CDR3 DNA reads as TGCGCCAGCAAAGAAGGGGCCGAGGATGGCTACACCTTC. It translates to CASKEGAEDGYTF. This chain links TRBV5-1 with TRBJ1-2; the D gene is possibly TRBD1 (5 bases). The germline V and J ends were trimmed by 6 bases and 6 bases, with 15 bases remaining between them. CDR3 size: 13 residues. In germline, CDR1 is SGHRS, CDR2 YFSETQ.

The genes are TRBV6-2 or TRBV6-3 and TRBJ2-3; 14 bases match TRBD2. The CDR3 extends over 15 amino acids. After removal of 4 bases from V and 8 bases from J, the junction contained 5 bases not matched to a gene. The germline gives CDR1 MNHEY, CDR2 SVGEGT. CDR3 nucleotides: TGTGCCAGCAGTTCGGGACTAGCGGGAGTTGGTACGCAGTATTTT. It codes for CASSSGLAGVGTQYF.

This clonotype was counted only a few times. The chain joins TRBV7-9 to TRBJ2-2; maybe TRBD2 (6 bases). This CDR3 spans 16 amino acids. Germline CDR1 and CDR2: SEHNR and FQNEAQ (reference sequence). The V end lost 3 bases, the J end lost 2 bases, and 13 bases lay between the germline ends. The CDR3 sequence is CASSFGGGLNTGELFF. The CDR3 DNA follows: TGTGCCAGCAGCTTCGGTGGAGGACTAAACACCGGGGAGCTGTTTTTT. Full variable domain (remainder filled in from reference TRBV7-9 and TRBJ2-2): DTGVSQNPRHKITKRGQNVTFRCDPISEHNRLYWYRQTLGQGPEFLTYFQNEAQLEKSRLLSDRFSAERPKGSFSTLEIQRTEQGDSAMYLCASSFGGGLNTGELFFGEGSRLTVL.

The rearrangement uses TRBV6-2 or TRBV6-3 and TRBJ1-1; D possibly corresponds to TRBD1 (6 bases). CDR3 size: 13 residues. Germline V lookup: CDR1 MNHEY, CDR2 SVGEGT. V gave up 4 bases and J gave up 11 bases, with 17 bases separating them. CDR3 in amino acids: CASSWGRSQSAFF. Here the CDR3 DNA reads TGTGCCAGCAGTTGGGGGCGTTCACAGTCCGCTTTCTTT.

As DNA, the CDR3 is TGTGCCAGCAGGCGGGATCCTGGGGCCAACGTCCTGACTTTC. Translated: CASRRDPGANVLTF. The chain carries TRBV12-3 or TRBV12-4 and TRBJ2-6, with D tentatively TRBD2 (6 bases). Trimming took 6 bases from V and 2 from J, leaving 8 bases between them. This CDR3 is 14 amino acids long.

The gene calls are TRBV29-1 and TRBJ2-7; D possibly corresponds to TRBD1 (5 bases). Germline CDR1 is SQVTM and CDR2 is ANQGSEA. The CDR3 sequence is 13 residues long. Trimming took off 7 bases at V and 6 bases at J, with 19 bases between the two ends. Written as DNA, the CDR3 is TGCAGCGCCGCACCGGACAACACCTTCGAGCAGTACTTC. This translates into CSAAPDNTFEQYF.

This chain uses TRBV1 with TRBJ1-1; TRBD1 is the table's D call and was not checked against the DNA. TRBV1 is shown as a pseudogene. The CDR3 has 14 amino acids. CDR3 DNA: TGCACCGGGGACCAGGGGGTGAGGAACACTGTAGCTTTCTTT. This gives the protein CTGDQGVRNTVAFF.

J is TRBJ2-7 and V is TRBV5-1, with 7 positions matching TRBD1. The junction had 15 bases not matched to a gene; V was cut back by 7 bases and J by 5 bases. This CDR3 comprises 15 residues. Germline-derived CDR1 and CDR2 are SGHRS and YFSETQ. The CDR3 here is CASSDGDSWSHEQYF. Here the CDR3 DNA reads TGCGCCAGCTCCGACGGGGACAGCTGGTCCCACGAGCAGTACTTC.

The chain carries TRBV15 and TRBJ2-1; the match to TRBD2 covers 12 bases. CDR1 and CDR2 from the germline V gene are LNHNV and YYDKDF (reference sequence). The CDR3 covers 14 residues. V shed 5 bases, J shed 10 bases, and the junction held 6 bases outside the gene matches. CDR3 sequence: CATSGRLAGAEQFF. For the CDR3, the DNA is TGTGCCACCAGCGGAAGACTAGCGGGGGCCGAGCAGTTCTTC.

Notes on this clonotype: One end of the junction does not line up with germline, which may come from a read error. This CDR3 reads CASSLALARSYNEQFF. CDR3 bases: TGTGCCAGCAGTCTAGCCCTAGCGAGGTCCTACAATGAGCAGTTCTTC. The chain is built from TRBV12-3 or TRBV12-4 and TRBJ2-1; tentative D call: TRBD2 (6 bases). The CDR3 sequence is 16 residues long.